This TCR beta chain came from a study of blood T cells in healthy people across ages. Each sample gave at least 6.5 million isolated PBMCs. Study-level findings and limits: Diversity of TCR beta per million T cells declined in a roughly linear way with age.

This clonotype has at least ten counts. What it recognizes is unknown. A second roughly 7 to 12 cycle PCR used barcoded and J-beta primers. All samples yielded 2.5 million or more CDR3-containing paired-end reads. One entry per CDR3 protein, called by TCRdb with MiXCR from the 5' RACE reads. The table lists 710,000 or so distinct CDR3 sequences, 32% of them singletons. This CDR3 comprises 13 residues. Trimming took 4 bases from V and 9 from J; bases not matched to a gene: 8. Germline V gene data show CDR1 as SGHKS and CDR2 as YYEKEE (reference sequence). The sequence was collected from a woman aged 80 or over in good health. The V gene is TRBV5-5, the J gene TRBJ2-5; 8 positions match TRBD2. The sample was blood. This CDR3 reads CASSLTTGGAQYF. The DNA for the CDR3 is TGTGCCAGCAGCCTAACTACGGGAGGGGCCCAGTACTTC.